What follows are 29 T cell receptor beta chains derived from one specimen sequenced in a study of OX40 agonist ivuxolimab in advanced cancers. The method was immunoSEQ multiplex PCR; TCRdb's version includes in-frame clones alone and lacks a portion of them. The table has over 75,000 clones, roughly 92% seen once. The sample was CD4+ or CD8+ T cells sorted from blood, taken in a trial of the OX40 agonist ivuxolimab. These receptors all stem from an adult with an advanced solid tumor such as melanoma, head and neck, liver or kidney cancer.

V gene TRBV28 combines with J gene TRBJ2-7; D call uncertain. The CDR3 is 14 residues long. Trimming removed 5 bases from V and 2 bases from J, with 13 bases in between. CDR1 and CDR2 from the germline V gene are MDHEN and SYDVKM. This CDR3 is CASSVSGQTYEQYF. The CDR3 region has the DNA TGTGCCAGCAGTGTCTCCGGCCAAACCTACGAGCAGTACTTC.

The rearrangement joins TRBV28 to TRBJ2-2; 10 positions agree with TRBD2. Germline-derived CDR1 and CDR2 are MDHEN and SYDVKM. V lost 6 bases, J lost 7 bases, and 5 bases stayed unmatched. The length of the CDR3 is 14 residues. The CDR3, as DNA: TGTGCCAGCAGGGCTAGCGGGGGCCGCGGGGAGCTGTTTTTT. Residues: CASRASGGRGELFF.

This sequence joins TRBV7-9 and TRBJ2-7; 12 bases match TRBD2. CDR1 SEHNR and CDR2 FQNEAQ come from the germline V gene (reference sequence). After removal of 1 base from V and 5 bases from J, the junction contained 0 bases not matched to a gene. The CDR3 loop spans 14 amino acids. The CDR3 DNA is TGTGCCAGCAGCTTAGGGACTAGCGGGAACGAGCAGTACTTC. Amino acid sequence: CASSLGTSGNEQYF. Full variable domain (outside the CDR3, taken from reference TRBV7-9 and TRBJ2-7): DTGVSQNPRHKITKRGQNVTFRCDPISEHNRLYWYRQTLGQGPEFLTYFQNEAQLEKSRLLSDRFSAERPKGSFSTLEIQRTEQGDSAMYLCASSLGTSGNEQYFGPGTRLTVT.

CDR3 sequence reads: CASSRDTDTDTQYF. In DNA form, the CDR3 reads TGTGCCAGCAGCCGGGACACGGACACAGATACGCAGTATTTT. The V and J genes are TRBV11-3 and TRBJ2-3; TRBD1 might be the D (6 bases). The V gene's germline CDR1 is SGHNT and CDR2 YENEEA. This CDR3 has 14 residues. Deletions cut 5 bases from V and 2 bases from J, with 11 bases between.

This chain links TRBV28 with TRBJ2-1, with 12 bases fitting TRBD2. The J segment lost 7 bases and the V segment lost 4 bases, leaving 8 bases of the junction unmatched. This CDR3 has 16 amino acids. The germline CDR1 and CDR2 sequences are MDHEN and SYDVKM. The chain's CDR3 is CASSSGLAGRKNEQFF. The DNA for the CDR3 is TGTGCCAGCAGTTCCGGACTAGCGGGACGAAAAAATGAGCAGTTCTTC.

Regarding this clone: The sample carries other DNA sequences with the same CDR3. The chain is built from TRBV28 and TRBJ1-1; TRBD1 is a possible D gene (5 bases). Germline CDR1 is MDHEN and CDR2 is SYDVKM. V was shortened by 2 bases and J by 1 base, with 8 bases between the two germline ends. This CDR3 is 14 amino acids long. The CDR3 coding sequence is TGTGCCAGCAGTTTAGGGGGGGGGAACACTGAAGCTTTCTTT. Its translation is CASSLGGGNTEAFF.

The chain uses TRBV29-1 and TRBJ1-2, with D possibly being TRBD1 (5 bases). Per the germline V gene, CDR1 is SQVTM and CDR2 is ANQGSEA. V was pared by 1 base and J by 6 bases, with 9 bases between. The CDR3 runs 12 residues. DNA for the CDR3: TGCAGCGTTGAAGGGCAGGGCAATGGCTACACCTTC. Translation gives CSVEGQGNGYTF.

This clone was seen a single time. V gene TRBV28 combines with J gene TRBJ1-5; 7 positions match TRBD1. This CDR3 has 15 amino acids. V dropped 3 bases and J dropped 3; count of bases not matched to a gene: 5. CDR1 and CDR2 (germline): MDHEN, SYDVKM. CDR3 residues: CASSFRGTDNQPQHF. CDR3 nucleotide sequence: TGTGCCAGCAGTTTTCGTGGGACAGACAATCAGCCCCAGCATTTT.

The chain is built from TRBV7-2 and TRBJ2-3; D might be TRBD2 (6 bases). V dropped 1 base and J dropped 4 bases, with 12 bases sitting between them. Germline V gene lookup returns CDR1 SGHTA and CDR2 FQGNSA. The CDR3 has 15 amino acids. The CDR3 loop is CASSLDGRGADTQYF. The DNA of the CDR3 is TGTGCCAGCAGCTTAGACGGGAGAGGGGCAGATACGCAGTATTTT.

The chain links TRBV19 to TRBJ2-3; D unresolved. Germline lookup yields CDR1 LNHDA and CDR2 SQIVND (reference sequence). The germline V and J ends were trimmed by 7 bases and 0 bases, with 11 bases remaining between them. The CDR3 is made up of 14 amino acids. In nucleotides, the CDR3 is TGTGCCAGTAAGGGCATTACTAGCACAGATACGCAGTATTTT. This encodes CASKGITSTDTQYF.

The CDR3 DNA follows: TGCGCCAGCAGCTGGAAGGGGGCTAGGTCTAACACAGATACGCAGTATTTT. Translating gives CASSWKGARSNTDTQYF. V is TRBV4-1 and J is TRBJ2-3; 7 bases match TRBD1. Germline CDR1 is MGHRA and CDR2 is YSYEKL. The CDR3 totals 17 residues. V dropped 5 bases and J dropped 2; count of bases not matched to a gene: 13.

The V gene is TRBV13, the J gene TRBJ2-2; TRBD2 might be the D (6 bases). The V gene's germline CDR1 is PRHDT and CDR2 FYEKMQ (reference sequence). The ends were cut back, 1 base at V and 7 bases at J, with 13 bases in the middle. The CDR3 extends over 15 amino acids. CDR3 sequence: CASSLARTAGGELFF. As DNA, the CDR3 is TGTGCCAGCAGCTTAGCCCGAACAGCGGGCGGGGAGCTGTTTTTT. Complete variable domain (other parts from reference TRBV13 and TRBJ2-2): AAGVIQSPRHLIKEKRETATLKCYPIPRHDTVYWYQQGPGQDPQFLISFYEKMQSDKGSIPDRFSAQQFSDYHSELNMSSLELGDSALYFCASSLARTAGGELFFGEGSRLTVL.

V and J are TRBV14 and TRBJ2-3; TRBD2 might be the D (6 bases). There are 16 residues in the CDR3. Per the germline V gene, CDR1 is SGHDN and CDR2 is FVKESK. Trimming pared 0 bases from V and 2 bases from J, leaving 12 bases between. The DNA of the CDR3 is TGTGCCAGCAGCCAAGAAACAGGACTAAACACAGATACGCAGTATTTT. Translation gives CASSQETGLNTDTQYF.

The chain joins TRBV7-6 to TRBJ2-5, with D maybe TRBD1 (7 bases). This CDR3 has 15 amino acids. CDR1 is SGHVS, CDR2 FNYEAQ, per germline. Deletions cut 1 base from V and 4 bases from J, with 13 bases between. This CDR3 reads CASSLGQGGGETQYF. In nucleotides, the CDR3 is TGTGCCAGCAGCTTAGGGCAGGGGGGCGGAGAGACCCAGTACTTC.

This chain joins TRBV5-1 and TRBJ2-7; 11 bases map to TRBD1. This CDR3 has 15 amino acids. Losses at the gene ends were 0 bases for V and 1 base for J; bases not matched to a gene: 0. Per the germline V gene, CDR1 is SGHRS and CDR2 is YFSETQ. The DNA for the CDR3 is TGCGCCAGCAGCTTGGGGGACAGGGGGTCCTACGAGCAGTACTTC. This translates into CASSLGDRGSYEQYF.

Only one count was recorded for this clone. The CDR3 sequence is CASSILGVGQPQHF. The CDR3 nucleotides read TGTGCCAGTAGTATACTAGGGGTCGGTCAGCCCCAGCATTTT. The rearrangement joins TRBV19 to TRBJ1-5; D is possibly TRBD1 (5 bases). The V end was cut by 2 bases, the J end by 6 bases, with 11 bases between. The CDR3 contains 14 residues. In germline, CDR1 is LNHDA, CDR2 SQIVND (reference sequence).

This sequence joins TRBV10-1 and TRBJ2-1; 9 nucleotides agree with TRBD2. Per germline, CDR1 WNHNN and CDR2 SYGVQD (reference sequence). V was clipped by 10 bases and J by 9 bases; unmatched bases: 1. The CDR3 has 10 amino acids. The CDR3 coding sequence is TGCGCCACTAGCGGGACTGAGCAGTTCTTC. It specifies CATSGTEQFF.

The J gene is TRBJ1-2, the V gene TRBV2; 7 bases match TRBD1. Germline V gene data show CDR1 as SNHLY and CDR2 as FYNNEI. The CDR3 sequence is 14 residues long. Trimming cost V 4 bases and J 8 bases; bases outside gene matches: 10. This CDR3 reads CASSAGEGARGYTF. CDR3 in DNA: TGTGCCAGCAGTGCGGGGGAGGGGGCGCGGGGCTACACCTTC.

V and J are TRBV19 and TRBJ1-5; D gene unclear. V gave up 4 bases and J gave up 0 bases, with 10 bases separating them. This CDR3 spans 15 amino acids. Germline V gene data show CDR1 as LNHDA and CDR2 as SQIVND (reference sequence). In DNA form, the CDR3 reads TGTGCCAGTAGTACGGCAGACTATAGCAATCAGCCCCAGCATTTT. Its protein product is CASSTADYSNQPQHF.

This clone occurred once. The chain recombines TRBV5-5 with TRBJ2-2; D may be TRBD2 (5 bases). In germline, CDR1 is SGHKS, CDR2 YYEKEE (reference sequence). V lost 2 bases to trimming and J lost 0 bases, with 11 bases between them. The CDR3 runs to 16 residues. CDR3 protein: CASSLLDGANTGELFF. The CDR3 DNA is TGTGCCAGCAGCTTACTAGACGGTGCGAACACCGGGGAGCTGTTTTTT.

This clone was seen a single time. The chain couples TRBV5-1 to TRBJ2-7, with a tentative D call TRBD1 (5 bases). Germline V gene data show CDR1 as SGHRS and CDR2 as YFSETQ. The CDR3 extends over 15 amino acids. Trimming pared 5 bases from V and 0 bases from J, leaving 15 bases between. CDR3 bases: TGCGCCAGCAGTCCGGCAGGGCGAACCTCCTACGAGCAGTACTTC. Amino acids: CASSPAGRTSYEQYF.

CDR3 bases: TGTGCCAGCAGCCGGGACAGCTCCTACGAGCAGTACTTC. The encoded protein is CASSRDSSYEQYF. The rearrangement uses TRBV9 and TRBJ2-7; 7 bases agree with TRBD1. Germline values: CDR1 SGDLS, CDR2 YYNGEE. This CDR3 is built from 13 residues. Trimming took 4 bases from V and 0 from J; bases not matched to a gene: 1.

The chain recombines TRBV5-6 with TRBJ2-2, with D tentatively TRBD1 (5 bases). The V and J ends lost 2 bases and 7 bases respectively, with 9 bases between them. Germline V gene lookup returns CDR1 SGHDT and CDR2 YYEEEE. This CDR3 contains 13 residues. The chain's CDR3 is CASSLIGVGELFF. For the CDR3, the DNA is TGTGCCAGCAGCTTAATAGGGGTCGGGGAGCTGTTTTTT.

The chain carries TRBV2 and TRBJ2-7; no definite D call. This CDR3 has 15 amino acids. Germline loops: CDR1 SNHLY, CDR2 FYNNEI. Between the trimmed V and J ends, which lost 0 bases and 7 bases, there was a span of 16 bases. This CDR3 reads CASSEARLGYWEQYF. The CDR3 DNA follows: TGTGCCAGCAGTGAAGCGAGGCTGGGTTATTGGGAGCAGTACTTC.

The chain links TRBV11-2 to TRBJ1-1; D unclear. The CDR3 sequence is 16 residues long. Germline-derived CDR1 and CDR2 are SGHAT and FQNNGV. Trimming shortened V by 5 bases and J by 5 bases, and 21 bases separated the two germline ends. The CDR3 DNA is TGTGCCAGCAGCCGCGAAAAAGGGAGGGTGTGGACTGAAGCTTTCTTT. It specifies CASSREKGRVWTEAFF.

This sequence joins TRBV28 and TRBJ2-7; 12 nucleotides line up with TRBD2. The length of the CDR3 is 14 residues. Germline-derived CDR1 and CDR2 are MDHEN and SYDVKM. Trimming removed 6 bases from V and 2 bases from J; junction bases left unmatched: 2. The CDR3 nucleotides read TGTGCCAGCAGCCTAGCGGGAGGGGCCTACGAGCAGTACTTC. Amino acid sequence: CASSLAGGAYEQYF. Looking up the rest from reference TRBV28 and TRBJ2-7 gives the full variable domain: DVKVTQSSRYLVKRTGEKVFLECVQDMDHENMFWYRQDPGLGLRLIYFSYDVKMKEKGDIPEGYSVSREKKERFSLILESASTNQTSMYLCASSLAGGAYEQYFGPGTRLTVT.

V usage is TRBV18 and J usage is TRBJ1-2, with unresolved D. V was clipped by 2 bases and J by 8 bases, with 12 bases between them. Germline loops: CDR1 KGHSH, CDR2 LQKENI. This CDR3 has 13 residues. CDR3 region: CASSPNRGAGYTF. CDR3 DNA sequence: TGTGCCAGCTCACCAAATAGAGGAGCGGGCTACACCTTC.

The rearrangement uses TRBV14 and TRBJ2-7; 9 bases align to TRBD2. With 0 bases clipped from V and 2 bases from J, the junction kept 17 bases outside the gene matches. Germline V gene lookup returns CDR1 SGHDN and CDR2 FVKESK. The CDR3 spans 20 residues. CDR3 sequence reads: CASSQESPGGQREVTYEQYF. The CDR3, as DNA: TGTGCCAGCAGCCAAGAAAGCCCCGGGGGGCAGCGGGAGGTTACCTACGAGCAGTACTTC.

This clone was counted between two and nine times. This sequence joins TRBV7-9 and TRBJ2-5, with a tentative D call TRBD1 (6 bases). The CDR3 totals 16 residues. Germline CDR1 and CDR2: SEHNR and FQNEAQ (reference sequence). Trimming left V 7 bases short and J 1 base short, with 19 bases between. CDR3 in DNA: TGTGCCAGCACCCTAGATACAGGGTTCTTCCAAGAGACCCAGTACTTC. This translates into CASTLDTGFFQETQYF.